The next 28 T cell receptor beta chains were all read from a single sample in a study of blood T cells in healthy people across ages. A J-beta primer mix and a sample-barcoded 5' primer were used in a second PCR of about 7 to 12 cycles. TCRdb itself ran the 5' RACE reads through MiXCR, one entry per CDR3 protein. The table includes about 1.8 million distinct CDR3 sequences, roughly 52% detected once. Sample: blood. Receptors originate from a woman aged 40 to 50 in good health.

This clonotype has a handful of counts. V usage is TRBV4-2 and J usage is TRBJ2-1; either TRBD1 or TRBD2 may supply D (6 bases each). V lost 0 bases, J lost 1 base, and 13 bases lay in between. The CDR3 sequence is 17 residues long. Germline V gene sequence: CDR1 LGHNA, CDR2 YNFKEQ. The CDR3 here is CASSQDRGGTSYNEQFF. The CDR3 nucleotides are TGTGCCAGCAGCCAAGATCGAGGGGGGACTTCCTACAATGAGCAGTTCTTC.

In its sample, this clonotype was seen once. The chain recombines TRBV11-2 with TRBJ2-3, with 9 bases that match TRBD1. Trimming at V came to 5 bases and at J to 2 bases, leaving 8 bases not matched to a gene. There are 16 residues in the CDR3. In germline, CDR1 is SGHAT, CDR2 FQNNGV. CDR3 amino acids: CASSPRDRDLTDTQYF. CDR3 sequence (DNA): TGTGCCAGCAGCCCCCGGGACAGGGACCTCACAGATACGCAGTATTTT.

This clonotype was seen a handful of times. V is TRBV27 and J is TRBJ1-6; no clear D gene. V was trimmed by 5 bases and J by 7 bases, leaving 15 bases between them. CDR3 length: 15 residues. Per the germline V gene, CDR1 is MNHEY and CDR2 is SMNVEV (reference sequence). This chain's CDR3 is CASSPRALRNSPLHF. The CDR3 nucleotides are TGTGCCAGCAGTCCAAGGGCCTTGAGGAATTCACCCCTCCACTTT.

V is TRBV6-2 or TRBV6-3 and J is TRBJ2-7; D not certain. The J call may be wrong; the DNA end is better matched by TRBJ2-5. CDR3 length equals 13 residues. Germline-derived CDR1 and CDR2 are MNHEY and SVGEGT. In DNA, the CDR3 is TGTGCCAGCAGTTACAGGCTCGTAGAGACCCAGTACTTC. It encodes CASSYRLVETQYF.

There are a few counts of this clonotype. V gene TRBV20-1 combines with J gene TRBJ2-4; 8 bases map to TRBD1. CDR1 and CDR2 from the germline V gene are DFQATT and SNEGSKA (reference sequence). The V and J ends lost 6 bases and 5 bases, in that order; junction bases with no gene match: 12. The CDR3 covers 15 residues. The DNA for the CDR3 is TGCAGTGCAACCGACAGGGGCCATTATGAAAACATTCAGTACTTC. Translated, it gives CSATDRGHYENIQYF.

The chain couples TRBV13 to TRBJ2-5; 7 bases line up with TRBD2. The end of the DNA aligns better with TRBJ2-7, so the J call may be wrong. CDR1 and CDR2 from the germline V gene are PRHDT and FYEKMQ (reference sequence). The CDR3 length is 14 residues. CDR3 residues: CASSFGGGFYEQYF. CDR3 in DNA: TGTGCCAGCAGCTTTGGGGGAGGGTTCTACGAGCAGTACTTC.

The V gene is TRBV11-2, the J gene TRBJ2-5; D not certain. Germline CDR1 and CDR2: SGHAT and FQNNGV. This CDR3 has 14 residues. V lost 5 bases, J lost 1 base, and 11 bases lay in between. The CDR3 loop is CASSPEWTQETQYF. The CDR3 DNA sequence: TGTGCCAGCAGCCCCGAGTGGACCCAAGAGACCCAGTACTTC. The full variable domain, its missing parts supplied by reference TRBV11-2 and TRBJ2-5, is EAGVAQSPRYKIIEKRQSVAFWCNPISGHATLYWYQQILGQGPKLLIQFQNNGVVDDSQLPKDRFSAERLKGVDSTLKIQPAKLEDSAVYLCASSPEWTQETQYFGPGTRLLVL.

The chain joins TRBV24-1 to TRBJ2-7; D remains ambiguous. Per the germline V gene, CDR1 is KGHDR and CDR2 is SFDVKD. This CDR3 comprises 13 residues. Trimming left V 2 bases short and J 3 bases short, with 7 bases between. CDR3 residues: CATSDSRSYEQYF. As DNA, the CDR3 is TGTGCCACCAGTGATTCCCGTAGCTACGAGCAGTACTTC.

This clonotype was counted a few times. The CDR3 reads CATSRGEGVDEQFF. In nucleotides, the CDR3 is TGTGCCACCAGCAGAGGGGAAGGAGTGGATGAGCAGTTCTTC. This chain joins TRBV15 and TRBJ2-1; D remains ambiguous. The V end was cut by 1 base, the J end by 8 bases, with 12 bases between. Germline V gene sequence: CDR1 LNHNV, CDR2 YYDKDF (reference sequence). This CDR3 region has 14 residues.

V and J are TRBV27 and TRBJ2-5; D gene ambiguous. This CDR3 region has 15 residues. Germline CDR1 MNHEY, CDR2 SMNVEV (reference sequence). V lost 4 bases, J lost 4 bases, and 16 bases lay in between. In DNA, the CDR3 is TGTGCCAGCAGTTATAGTACTCCAAGCCTAGAGACCCAGTACTTC. This translates into CASSYSTPSLETQYF.

The chain carries TRBV11-2 and TRBJ1-4, with D unresolved. Germline V gene sequence: CDR1 SGHAT, CDR2 FQNNGV. There are 14 residues in the CDR3. V dropped 2 bases and J dropped 5 bases, with 9 bases sitting between them. The CDR3 coding sequence is TGTGCCAGCAGCTTATTGTACCCAAATGAAAAACTGTTTTTT. The encoded protein is CASSLLYPNEKLFF.

This chain links TRBV7-8 with TRBJ1-4; tentative D call: TRBD1 (6 bases). This CDR3 is 14 amino acids long. Per the germline V gene, CDR1 is SGHVS and CDR2 is FQNEAQ. V lost 1 base and J lost 6, with 9 bases in between. CDR3 region: CASSLEGGDEKLFF. The CDR3 DNA is TGTGCCAGCAGCTTAGAAGGGGGAGATGAAAAACTGTTTTTT. The full variable domain, its missing parts supplied by reference TRBV7-8 and TRBJ1-4, is GAGVSQSPRYKVAKRGQDVALRCDPISGHVSLFWYQQALGQGPEFLTYFQNEAQLDKSGLPSDRFFAERPEGSVSTLKIQRTQQEDSAVYLCASSLEGGDEKLFFGSGTQLSVL.

V gene TRBV5-4 combines with J gene TRBJ2-5; 8 positions agree with TRBD1. Germline trimming cut 3 bases from V and 4 bases from J; bases unmatched to any gene: 8. The CDR3 is 15 amino acids. Germline V gene sequence: CDR1 SGHNT, CDR2 YYREEE (reference sequence). The CDR3 nucleotides read TGTGCCAGCAGCTACCCGACAGGGGAAAGAGAGACCCAGTACTTC. It codes for CASSYPTGERETQYF.

This clonotype has a handful of counts. Here the CDR3 DNA reads TGCGCCAGCAGCTTGGATGGTAGCGGGGGGAAATGGAATGAGCAGTTCTTC. Protein sequence: CASSLDGSGGKWNEQFF. J is TRBJ2-1 and V is TRBV5-1, with 10 bases matching TRBD2. The CDR3 sequence is 17 residues long. J gave up 7 bases and V 0 bases, and 10 bases lay outside the gene matches. Per germline, CDR1 SGHRS and CDR2 YFSETQ.

V gene TRBV5-1 combines with J gene TRBJ1-1, with D unresolved. This CDR3 region has 15 residues. Germline CDR1 reads SGHRS; CDR2 reads YFSETQ. V gave up 0 bases and J gave up 0 bases, with 9 bases separating them. The CDR3 spells CASSLDGILNTEAFF. CDR3 coding DNA: TGCGCCAGCAGCTTGGATGGGATACTGAACACTGAAGCTTTCTTT.

DNA of the CDR3: TGTGCCAGCAGCTTAGCGGATCAAAACCCTGGAGCTTTCTTT. It encodes CASSLADQNPGAFF. The chain is built from TRBV7-9 and TRBJ1-1; D remains ambiguous. Germline V gene data show CDR1 as SEHNR and CDR2 as FQNEAQ (reference sequence). Trimming took off 0 bases at V and 10 bases at J, with 15 bases between the two ends. This CDR3 spans 14 amino acids.

This clonotype has a single count. CDR3 nucleotides: TGTGCCAGCAGCCAACCCGGGACAGGGCGTGGCTACACCTTC. Protein: CASSQPGTGRGYTF. This chain links TRBV7-2 with TRBJ1-2, with 9 bases identical to TRBD1. The V gene end was trimmed by 5 bases and the J gene end by 7 bases; junction bases not matched to a gene: 8. The CDR3 is 14 amino acids. Germline V gene lookup returns CDR1 SGHTA and CDR2 FQGNSA.

The genes are TRBV6-5 and TRBJ1-2, with a possible D match to TRBD1 (5 bases). Trimming took 7 bases from V and 3 from J, leaving 18 bases between them. CDR3 length equals 15 residues. Germline CDR1 is MNHEY and CDR2 is SVGAGI. CDR3 in DNA: TGTGCCAGCACTCCGGGGGGATTGGAGGACTATGGCTACACCTTC. Translating it yields CASTPGGLEDYGYTF.

CDR3 sequence: CRPRELFF. The CDR3 DNA follows: TGCAGACCGCGGGAGCTGTTTTTT. J is TRBJ2-2 and V is TRBV20-1; D is unresolved. This CDR3 comprises 8 residues. Germline V gene data show CDR1 as DFQATT and CDR2 as SNEGSKA (reference sequence).

The rearrangement uses TRBV5-1 and TRBJ2-1; possibly TRBD1 for D (5 bases). Trimming removed 2 bases at V and 6 bases at J, with 9 bases between. The CDR3 has 13 residues. CDR1 SGHRS and CDR2 YFSETQ come from the germline V gene. DNA of the CDR3: TGCGCCAGCAGCTTTCGACAGTTCAATGAGCAGTTCTTC. This codes for CASSFRQFNEQFF.

This clonotype was detected only once. An end of the junction differs from the germline gene, which may be a read error. V gene TRBV6-2 or TRBV6-3 combines with J gene TRBJ2-5, with TRBD2 matching 9 bases. The germline gives CDR1 MNHEY, CDR2 SVGEGT. This CDR3 region has 14 residues. CDR3 amino acids: CASTRAGGGETQYF. Written as DNA, the CDR3 is TGCGCCAGCACCAGAGCGGGGGGAGGTGAGACCCAGTACTTC.

The genes are TRBV6-5 and TRBJ2-5, with D hard to call. The J call may be wrong; the DNA end is better matched by TRBJ2-7. The CDR3 sequence is 13 residues long. In germline, CDR1 is MNHEY, CDR2 SVGAGI. The CDR3 nucleotides are TGTGCCAGCAGTTACCCGGGTACCCACGAGCAGTACTTC. It encodes CASSYPGTHEQYF.

The chain recombines TRBV5-5 with TRBJ2-1; TRBD1 is a possible D gene (6 bases). The CDR3 covers 17 residues. V shed 5 bases and J shed 5 bases, with 23 bases lying between them. Germline V lookup: CDR1 SGHKS, CDR2 YYEKEE (reference sequence). CDR3 DNA sequence: TGTGCCAGCAGTTATCTATTCGGGACAACCTCGAACAATGAGCAGTTCTTC. This sequence encodes CASSYLFGTTSNNEQFF. Full variable domain (outside the CDR3, taken from reference TRBV5-5 and TRBJ2-1): DAGVTQSPTHLIKTRGQQVTLRCSPISGHKSVSWYQQVLGQGPQFIFQYYEKEERGRGNFPDRFSARQFPNYSSELNVNALLLGDSALYLCASSYLFGTTSNNEQFFGPGTRLTVL.

The chain combines TRBV9 with TRBJ2-1; 10 bases are shared with TRBD2. CDR1 is SGDLS, CDR2 YYNGEE, per germline. V shed 3 bases, J shed 9 bases, and the junction held 12 bases outside the gene matches. This CDR3 contains 16 residues. The CDR3 loop is CASSGESGGASGEQFF. CDR3 DNA sequence: TGTGCCAGCAGCGGGGAAAGCGGGGGGGCCTCGGGTGAGCAGTTCTTC.

The J gene is TRBJ2-6, the V gene TRBV20-1; a possible D gene is TRBD1 (6 bases). Germline V lookup: CDR1 DFQATT, CDR2 SNEGSKA (reference sequence). The CDR3 sequence is 14 residues long. The V end was cut by 6 bases, the J end by 4 bases, with 13 bases between. The CDR3 DNA sequence: TGCAGTGCGTCAGGGGCGCCGGGGGCCAACGTCCTGACTTTC. Translation: CSASGAPGANVLTF.

Only a few counts were recorded for this clonotype. Here the CDR3 DNA reads TGCAGCGTTGAAGCAGGGATCTACGAGCAGTACTTC. Translating gives CSVEAGIYEQYF. The chain has TRBV29-1 and TRBJ2-5; tentatively, D is TRBD1 (5 bases). Gene TRBJ2-7 matches the end of the DNA better, so the J call may be wrong. The CDR3 covers 12 residues. CDR1 SQVTM and CDR2 ANQGSEA come from the germline V gene.

The rearrangement uses TRBV12-3 or TRBV12-4 and TRBJ1-2, with TRBD1 matching over 10 bases. The CDR3 has 14 residues. With V trimmed by 6 bases and J by 6 bases, 7 bases remained unmatched. The CDR3 loop is CASSVDRGRDGYTF. The CDR3, as DNA: TGTGCCAGCAGCGTTGACAGGGGGCGGGATGGCTACACCTTC.

The chain joins TRBV28 to TRBJ2-1; no clear D. V was trimmed by 5 bases and J by 12 bases, leaving 17 bases between them. CDR3 length: 13 residues. The V gene's germline CDR1 is MDHEN and CDR2 SYDVKM. The CDR3 region has the DNA TGTGCCAGCAGTCCGCAAAGAATCGGTGGGCAGTTCTTC. It is translated as CASSPQRIGGQFF.